This TCR beta chain emerged from a study of blood T cell repertoires in COVID-19. Profiled with immunoSEQ multiplex PCR; TCRdb holds only in-frame clones, not every one. Altogether approximately 250,000 clones are present, approximately 84% being singletons, with the ten largest covering approximately 15%. Germline CDR1 SGHRS, CDR2 YFSETQ. Trimming removed 0 bases at V and 0 bases at J, with 12 bases between. The CDR3 sequence is 16 residues long. The sequence derives from a man in his forties who had recovered from COVID-19. This chain connects TRBV5-1 to TRBJ1-1; no clear D. Sequencing was performed on PBMCs or T cells enriched from blood (not recorded which). The CDR3 nucleotides read TGCGCCAGCAGCTTGGATGGAGGGCGAGTGAACACTGAAGCTTTCTTT. It is translated as CASSLDGGRVNTEAFF.